These 3 T cell receptor beta chains were sequenced from one sample in a study of T cell responses to AZD1222 COVID-19 vaccine (dated by TCRdb to 2020 to 2023). This specimen's time point label, interpreted: baseline before first vaccination. Library method: the immunoSEQ multiplex PCR assay. Entries here come from immuneACCESS through TCRdb and include only in-frame sequences with V and J called. Some clones fail to appear in such tables; in the studies checked, an unresolved V gene covers under half of the shortfall, and the cause of the remainder is unknown. For this sample the table gives about 110,000 clones, of which about 90% were detected only once. The top ten constitute 4% to 6% of the sample. The sequencing used peripheral blood, collected on day 0 of AZD1222 vaccination. The source is an adult in good health.

V usage is TRBV28 and J usage is TRBJ2-1; 13 bases map to TRBD2. Germline assignment: CDR1 MDHEN and CDR2 SYDVKM. V lost 6 bases and J lost 1; bases outside the gene matches: 9. The CDR3 has 18 residues. The CDR3 DNA sequence: TGTGCCAGCAGGACCCTGGGACTAGCGGGATCGTCCTACAATGAGCAGTTCTTC. Amino acid sequence: CASRTLGLAGSSYNEQFF.

The V call is TRBV19, the J call TRBJ2-2; the match to TRBD2 covers 15 bases. Germline assignment: CDR1 LNHDA and CDR2 SQIVND (reference sequence). The CDR3 covers 19 residues. Germline trimming cut 6 bases from V and 1 base from J; bases unmatched to any gene: 9. CDR3 loop: CASRTTGTSGGRNTGELFF. The CDR3 DNA reads as TGTGCCAGTAGAACTACCGGGACTAGCGGGGGGCGGAACACCGGGGAGCTGTTTTTT.

The chain uses TRBV18 and TRBJ1-3, with D perhaps matching TRBD1 (5 bases). Germline-derived CDR1 and CDR2 are KGHSH and LQKENI. CDR3 length equals 15 residues. Between the trimmed V and J ends, which lost 3 bases and 0 bases, there was a span of 9 bases. CDR3 loop: CASSPWDDSGNTIYF. CDR3 nucleotides: TGTGCCAGCTCACCTTGGGACGACTCTGGAAACACCATATATTTT.